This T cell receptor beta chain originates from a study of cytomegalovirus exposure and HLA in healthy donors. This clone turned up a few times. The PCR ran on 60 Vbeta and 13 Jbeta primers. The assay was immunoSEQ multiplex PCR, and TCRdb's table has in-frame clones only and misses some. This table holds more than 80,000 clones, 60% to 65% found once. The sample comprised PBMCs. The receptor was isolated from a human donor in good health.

The CDR3 DNA reads as TGTGCCAGCAGTCGGAGGAATGAGCAGTTCTTC. Translation: CASSRRNEQFF. The rearrangement links TRBV14 to TRBJ2-1; D possibly corresponds to TRBD2 (5 bases). The CDR3 is 11 residues long. Trimming took 6 bases from V and 7 from J, leaving 7 bases between them. CDR1 and CDR2 (germline): SGHDN, FVKESK.